Given below is one T cell receptor (beta chain) in context. The antigen is unknown. The source of the sample is a study of T cell responses to AZD1222 COVID-19 vaccine. Method: immunoSEQ multiplex PCR; TCRdb's copy keeps in-frame clones and lacks some. The sample shows about 270,000 clones, around 93% of them seen only once. Study conclusions and caveats: The study sampled repertoires only after the peak T cell response. Possibly, clonal diversity was underestimated; donors were largely white British and included more females. Unmutated variant regions are reportedly the target of nearly half of TCRs that are spike-specific.

Germline CDR1 SEHNR, CDR2 FQNEAQ (reference sequence). Trimming took off 2 bases at V and 10 bases at J, with 15 bases between the two ends. The CDR3 runs to 15 residues. This clonotype originated in an adult who received the AZD1222 COVID-19 vaccine. The rearrangement uses TRBV7-9 and TRBJ1-6; TRBD1 is a possible D gene (5 bases). Sequencing used peripheral blood, obtained 28 days after the second AZD1222 dose. This CDR3 is CASSLYDRKGSPLHF. The CDR3 DNA reads TGTGCCAGCAGCTTATATGACCGAAAGGGGTCACCCCTCCACTTT.